A single sample is the source of the 25 T cell receptor beta chains below, sequenced in a study of T cell responses to AZD1222 COVID-19 vaccine. Sequencing used immunoSEQ multiplex PCR; TCRdb keeps in-frame clones, though not all of them. The sample has 70,000 to 90,000 clones, around nine tenths seen once. Sequences were derived from peripheral blood, sampled on day 0 of AZD1222 vaccination. The receptors shown here come from an adult in good health.

The chain is built from TRBV7-2 and TRBJ2-2, with a tentative D call TRBD1 (5 bases). The CDR3 spans 17 residues. CDR1 and CDR2 (germline): SGHTA, FQGNSA. Trimming removed 5 bases from V and 4 bases from J, with 20 bases in between. CDR3 sequence: CASSPWSPQGPTGELFF. The CDR3 region has the DNA TGTGCCAGCAGCCCGTGGAGCCCCCAGGGCCCCACCGGGGAGCTGTTTTTT.

This rearrangement joins TRBV4-1 to TRBJ2-2; 8 nucleotides line up with TRBD1. The germline CDR1 and CDR2 sequences are MGHRA and YSYEKL. The CDR3 runs to 15 residues. V shed 2 bases and J 7 bases; nucleotides not matched to a gene: 6. DNA for the CDR3: TGCGCCAGCAGCCAACCCGGGACAGGCGGCGGGGAGCTGTTTTTT. This codes for CASSQPGTGGGELFF.

V is TRBV5-1 and J is TRBJ1-1; no clear D. The CDR3 consists of 13 residues. Germline V CDR1 and CDR2: SGHRS, YFSETQ. Trimming stripped 5 bases from V and 2 bases from J, with 10 bases between. The CDR3 loop is CASSQDGNTEAFF. CDR3 coding DNA: TGCGCCAGCAGTCAGGACGGCAACACTGAAGCTTTCTTT.

This clone showed up just a few times. The J gene is TRBJ2-5, the V gene TRBV11-2; D is unresolved. V was cut by 0 bases and J by 3 bases, with 5 bases left in between. The CDR3 contains 13 residues. CDR1 and CDR2 from the germline V gene are SGHAT and FQNNGV. In nucleotides, the CDR3 is TGTGCCAGCAGCTTAGATGGGGAAGAGACCCAGTACTTC. This encodes CASSLDGEETQYF.

DNA for the CDR3: TGTGCCAGCAGCTCCTCGTCCGTTCCCTTCTACGAGCAGTACTTC. This codes for CASSSSSVPFYEQYF. The V gene is TRBV28, the J gene TRBJ2-7, with D unclear. V lost 6 bases, J lost 3 bases, and 18 bases lay in between. The CDR3 totals 15 residues. Germline V lookup: CDR1 MDHEN, CDR2 SYDVKM. The full variable domain, completed using reference TRBV28 and TRBJ2-7, is DVKVTQSSRYLVKRTGEKVFLECVQDMDHENMFWYRQDPGLGLRLIYFSYDVKMKEKGDIPEGYSVSREKKERFSLILESASTNQTSMYLCASSSSSVPFYEQYFGPGTRLTVT.

This CDR3 reads CASSIDPGPVSGYTF. The CDR3, as DNA: TGTGCCAGTAGTATAGACCCGGGACCGGTTAGTGGCTACACCTTC. The chain carries TRBV19 and TRBJ1-2; D perhaps matches TRBD1 (5 bases). V was clipped by 0 bases and J by 7 bases, with 15 bases between them. The CDR3 runs to 15 residues. Germline CDR1 and CDR2: LNHDA and SQIVND (reference sequence).

The chain uses TRBV5-6 and TRBJ1-1; D is unresolved. CDR1 and CDR2 (germline): SGHDT, YYEEEE. This CDR3 has 14 amino acids. The V end was cut by 2 bases, the J end by 4 bases, with 12 bases between. The CDR3 coding sequence is TGTGCCAGCAGCTTCGGTATGGGGAGCACTGAAGCTTTCTTT. Amino acid sequence: CASSFGMGSTEAFF.

The chain joins TRBV13 to TRBJ1-3; 10 nucleotides line up with TRBD1. Germline lookup yields CDR1 PRHDT and CDR2 FYEKMQ (reference sequence). The V segment lost 5 bases and the J segment 3 bases; nucleotides outside the gene matches: 4. The CDR3 has 15 residues. As DNA, the CDR3 is TGTGCCAGCAGCCCCGGGACAGGGGTTGGAAACACCATATATTTT. Protein product: CASSPGTGVGNTIYF.

V usage is TRBV4-1 and J usage is TRBJ2-1; 10 nucleotides align to TRBD1. Trimming at V came to 4 bases and at J to 6 bases, leaving 6 bases not matched to a gene. The CDR3 runs to 15 residues. CDR1 is MGHRA and CDR2 is YSYEKL in the germline V gene. CDR3 nucleotides: TGCGCCAGCAGCCCGGCCCGGGACAGGGGCAATGAGCAGTTCTTC. Protein: CASSPARDRGNEQFF.

This clone has just one count. The chain carries TRBV7-9 and TRBJ2-3; TRBD1 or TRBD2 may be the D gene (6 bases each). V was clipped by 2 bases and J by 3 bases, with 12 bases between them. This CDR3 spans 15 amino acids. CDR1 SEHNR and CDR2 FQNEAQ come from the germline V gene (reference sequence). CDR3 coding DNA: TGTGCCAGCAGCTTAAGGGGGGAGCGAACAGATACGCAGTATTTT. Protein sequence: CASSLRGERTDTQYF.

The chain uses TRBV10-2 and TRBJ1-2, with a tentative D call TRBD1 (6 bases). From germline, CDR1 is WSHSY and CDR2 SAAADI. CDR3 length: 13 amino acids. V was trimmed by 6 bases and J by 6 bases, leaving 14 bases between them. DNA for the CDR3: TGCGCCAGCAGCGGGACGGAGGGGGATGGCTACACCTTC. Its protein product is CASSGTEGDGYTF.

The chain has TRBV6-5 and TRBJ1-2, with D maybe TRBD1 (5 bases). In germline, CDR1 is MNHEY, CDR2 SVGAGI. The V end lost 4 bases, the J end lost 0 bases, and 9 bases lay between the germline ends. The CDR3 sequence is 14 residues long. CDR3 coding DNA: TGTGCCAGCAGTTGGGGCAGAGCTAACTATGGCTACACCTTC. This gives the protein CASSWGRANYGYTF.

V and J are TRBV5-1 and TRBJ2-3, with 12 bases identical to TRBD2. Germline lookup yields CDR1 SGHRS and CDR2 YFSETQ. Germline trimming cut 3 bases from V and 5 bases from J; bases unmatched to any gene: 7. The CDR3 extends over 16 amino acids. CDR3 sequence reads: CASSYLAGGPGDTQYF. CDR3 DNA sequence: TGCGCCAGCAGCTACCTAGCGGGGGGGCCTGGAGATACGCAGTATTTT.

This clone appeared once. The J gene is TRBJ1-5, the V gene TRBV5-8; D is ambiguous. The germline V gene encodes CDR1 SGHTS and CDR2 YDEGEE. Trimming cost V 0 bases and J 5 bases, with 9 bases left between them. The CDR3 contains 14 residues. This CDR3 is CASSLDSWYQPQHF. The CDR3 DNA reads TGTGCCAGCAGCTTGGACAGTTGGTATCAGCCCCAGCATTTT.

This rearrangement joins TRBV28 to TRBJ1-5; D is unclear. Germline values: CDR1 MDHEN, CDR2 SYDVKM. The CDR3 totals 13 residues. V lost 3 bases, J lost 6 bases, and 9 bases lay in between. CDR3 amino acids: CASSFGVTQPQHF. The CDR3, as DNA: TGTGCCAGCAGTTTCGGGGTAACTCAGCCCCAGCATTTT.

The rearrangement uses TRBV7-2 and TRBJ1-6; TRBD1 is a possible D gene (5 bases). The CDR3 covers 15 residues. V gave up 3 bases and J gave up 7 bases, with 13 bases separating them. Germline CDR1 and CDR2: SGHTA and FQGNSA. The CDR3: CASSFRQISNSPLHF. CDR3 nucleotide sequence: TGTGCCAGCAGCTTTCGACAGATCAGCAATTCACCCCTCCACTTT.

This chain joins TRBV11-2 and TRBJ1-4; D gene uncertain. Germline V CDR1 and CDR2: SGHAT, FQNNGV. This CDR3 comprises 14 residues. Trimming stripped 1 base from V and 4 bases from J, with 7 bases between. In DNA form, the CDR3 reads TGTGCCAGCAGCTTAGTGGGGTATAATGAAAAACTGTTTTTT. It translates to CASSLVGYNEKLFF.

The V gene is TRBV7-8, the J gene TRBJ2-7; D remains ambiguous. Looked up from germline, CDR1 is SGHVS and CDR2 is FQNEAQ. V lost 5 bases and J lost 2, with 19 bases in between. This CDR3 spans 16 amino acids. CDR3 residues: CASSTVSRHSTYEQYF. CDR3 nucleotide sequence: TGTGCCAGCAGCACAGTTTCGCGGCACAGCACCTACGAGCAGTACTTC.

CDR3 region: CSVQGEGKHQETQYF. CDR3 DNA: TGCAGCGTACAAGGGGAGGGGAAACATCAAGAGACCCAGTACTTC. V usage is TRBV29-1 and J usage is TRBJ2-5, with TRBD2 matching 7 bases. Germline trimming cut 6 bases from V and 2 bases from J; bases unmatched to any gene: 12. Germline V gene lookup returns CDR1 SQVTM and CDR2 ANQGSEA. This CDR3 is 15 amino acids long.

The chain joins TRBV7-9 to TRBJ2-7; 7 nucleotides agree with TRBD1. The CDR3 is 17 residues long. Per the germline V gene, CDR1 is SEHNR and CDR2 is FQNEAQ (reference sequence). With 5 bases clipped from V and 3 bases from J, the junction kept 16 bases outside the gene matches. For the CDR3, the DNA is TGTGCCAGCAGCACACAAACACCGGGACAGAGGAGCTACGAGCAGTACTTC. It codes for CASSTQTPGQRSYEQYF. Complete variable domain (other parts from reference TRBV7-9 and TRBJ2-7): DTGVSQNPRHKITKRGQNVTFRCDPISEHNRLYWYRQTLGQGPEFLTYFQNEAQLEKSRLLSDRFSAERPKGSFSTLEIQRTEQGDSAMYLCASSTQTPGQRSYEQYFGPGTRLTVT.

The chain has TRBV7-9 and TRBJ1-1, with D maybe TRBD1 (6 bases). Germline loops: CDR1 SEHNR, CDR2 FQNEAQ (reference sequence). CDR3 length: 14 residues. Deletions cut 3 bases from V and 1 base from J, with 9 bases between. The CDR3, as DNA: TGTGCCAGCAGCTTGAGGACAGCGAACACTGAAGCTTTCTTT. It codes for CASSLRTANTEAFF.

The rearrangement links TRBV9 to TRBJ2-3, with 8 bases lining up with TRBD1. CDR3 size: 14 residues. V dropped 4 bases and J dropped 6; count of bases not matched to a gene: 7. In germline, CDR1 is SGDLS, CDR2 YYNGEE. The CDR3 loop is CASSHTTGADTQYF. The CDR3 nucleotides read TGTGCCAGCAGCCACACGACAGGGGCCGATACGCAGTATTTT. The whole variable domain, remainder taken from reference TRBV9 and TRBJ2-3, is DSGVTQTPKHLITATGQRVTLRCSPRSGDLSVYWYQQSLDQGLQFLIQYYNGEERAKGNILERFSAQQFPDLHSELNLSSLELGDSALYFCASSHTTGADTQYFGPGTRLTVL.

The rearrangement uses TRBV14 and TRBJ2-1; D ambiguous. The CDR3 consists of 13 residues. The V end lost 4 bases, the J end lost 4 bases, and 8 bases lay between the germline ends. Per germline, CDR1 SGHDN and CDR2 FVKESK. As DNA, the CDR3 is TGTGCCAGCAGCCCCCAGCTTTACAATGAGCAGTTCTTC. Amino acid sequence: CASSPQLYNEQFF.

J is TRBJ1-4 and V is TRBV28; D is perhaps TRBD1 (6 bases). There are 17 residues in the CDR3. Germline loops: CDR1 MDHEN, CDR2 SYDVKM. V lost 6 bases, J lost 4 bases, and 21 bases lay in between. The CDR3 loop is CASSPPGWGRSNEKLFF. As DNA, the CDR3 is TGTGCCAGCAGCCCCCCGGGTTGGGGGCGGAGTAATGAAAAACTGTTTTTT.

This clone was seen a handful of times. The chain employs TRBV11-2 and TRBJ1-2; D remains unclear. Trimming took off 0 bases at V and 7 bases at J, with 9 bases between the two ends. The CDR3 sequence is 13 residues long. Per the germline V gene, CDR1 is SGHAT and CDR2 is FQNNGV. The CDR3 is CASSLDTRSGYTF. CDR3 DNA: TGTGCCAGCAGCTTAGATACAAGGAGTGGCTACACCTTC.